The clone carrying this T cell receptor (beta chain) came up a few times. The sample originates from a study of radiation and T cells in renal cell carcinoma. Time point meaning: blood 2 weeks post-SBRT. Treatment defined: 15 Gy SBRT to primary tumor, nephrectomy 4 weeks later. The germline V gene has CDR1 SGHKS and CDR2 YYEKEE (reference sequence). J gave up 2 bases and V 7 bases, and 4 bases lay outside the gene matches. This CDR3 region has 14 residues. This table comes from immunoSEQ multiplex PCR, and its TCRdb copy is limited to in-frame clones, with some not included. Of some 120,000 clones in the sample, roughly four fifths were seen once.

This TCR was sampled from a woman aged 55 to 70 with renal cell carcinoma. Material: blood, obtained from a patient whose treatment included radiotherapy and nephrectomy. The genes are TRBV5-5 and TRBJ2-2; 8 bases agree with TRBD2. DNA of the CDR3: TGTGCCAGCCAACTAGCGGCTAACACCGGGGAGCTGTTTTTT. Translating it yields CASQLAANTGELFF.